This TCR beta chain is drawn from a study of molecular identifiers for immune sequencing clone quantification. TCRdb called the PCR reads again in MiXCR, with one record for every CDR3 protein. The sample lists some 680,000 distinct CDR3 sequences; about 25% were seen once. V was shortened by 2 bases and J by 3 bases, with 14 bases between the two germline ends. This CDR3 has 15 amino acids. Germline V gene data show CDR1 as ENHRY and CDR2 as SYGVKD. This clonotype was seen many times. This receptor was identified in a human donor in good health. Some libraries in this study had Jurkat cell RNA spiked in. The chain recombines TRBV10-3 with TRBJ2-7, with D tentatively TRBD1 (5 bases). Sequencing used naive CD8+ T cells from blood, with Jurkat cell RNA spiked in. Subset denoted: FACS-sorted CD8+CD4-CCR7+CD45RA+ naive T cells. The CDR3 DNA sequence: TGTGCCATCAGTGAGGTGCCCGACAGAAACTACGAGCAGTACTTC. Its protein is CAISEVPDRNYEQYF.